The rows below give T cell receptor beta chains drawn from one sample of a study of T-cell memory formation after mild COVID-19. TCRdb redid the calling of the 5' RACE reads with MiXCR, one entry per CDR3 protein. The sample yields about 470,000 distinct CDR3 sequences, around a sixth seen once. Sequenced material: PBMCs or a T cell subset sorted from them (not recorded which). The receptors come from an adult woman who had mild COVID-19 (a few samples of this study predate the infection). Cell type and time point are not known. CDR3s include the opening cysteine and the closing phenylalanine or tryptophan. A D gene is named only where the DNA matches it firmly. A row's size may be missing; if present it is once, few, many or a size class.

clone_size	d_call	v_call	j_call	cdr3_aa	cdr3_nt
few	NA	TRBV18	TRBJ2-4	CASSPPEAKNIQYF	TGTGCCAGCTCACCACCGGAGGCCAAAAACATTCAGTACTTC
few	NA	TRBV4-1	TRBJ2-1	CASSQDHREQFF	TGCGCCAGCAGCCAAGATCACAGGGAGCAGTTCTTC
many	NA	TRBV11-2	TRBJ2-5	CASSQGLEMRTQYF	TGTGCCAGCAGCCAGGGATTGGAGATGAGGACCCAGTACTTC
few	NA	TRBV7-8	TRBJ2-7	CASTLRVGYEQYF	TGTGCCAGCACCCTCCGTGTGGGTTACGAGCAGTACTTC
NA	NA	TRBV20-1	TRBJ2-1	CSASESSYNEQFF	TGCAGTGCTAGCGAAAGCTCCTACAATGAGCAGTTCTTC
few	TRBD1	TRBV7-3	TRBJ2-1	CASSTHRGLDNEQFF	TGTGCCAGCAGCACCCACAGGGGTCTGGACAATGAGCAGTTCTTC
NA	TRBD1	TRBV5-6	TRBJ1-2	CASSWRGTGVYGYTF	TGTGCCAGCAGCTGGAGAGGGACAGGGGTCTATGGCTACACCTTC
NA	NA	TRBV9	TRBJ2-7	CASSVSPGPGSGIYEQYF	TGTGCCAGCAGCGTCTCCCCAGGACCTGGGAGTGGTATTTACGAGCAGTACTTC
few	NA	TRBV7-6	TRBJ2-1	CASSLRRGPPGRNEQFF	TGTGCCAGCAGCCTCCGGAGGGGCCCGCCGGGGAGGAATGAGCAGTTCTTC
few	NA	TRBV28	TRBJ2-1	CASSYQGQGYNEQFF	TGTGCCAGCAGTTACCAGGGTCAGGGGTACAATGAGCAGTTCTTC
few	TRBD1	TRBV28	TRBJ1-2	CASGQGSPPGYTF	TGTGCCAGTGGACAGGGGTCCCCCCCTGGCTACACCTTC
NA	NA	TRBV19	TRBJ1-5	CASSIRGGGNQPQHF	TGTGCCAGTAGTATTCGTGGAGGTGGCAATCAGCCCCAGCATTTT
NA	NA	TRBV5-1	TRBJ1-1	CASSLIGAEAFF	TGCGCCAGCAGCTTGATCGGGGCTGAAGCTTTCTTT
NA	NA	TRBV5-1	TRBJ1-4	CASSLDGGPNEKLFF	TGCGCCAGCAGCTTGGACGGGGGCCCGAATGAAAAACTGTTTTTT
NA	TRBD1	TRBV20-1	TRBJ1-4	CSARGGRQGEWEKLFF	TGCAGTGCTAGAGGAGGTCGACAGGGGGAATGGGAAAAACTGTTTTTT
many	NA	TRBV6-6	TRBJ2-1	CASSQRGEQFF	TGTGCCAGCAGTCAAAGAGGGGAGCAGTTCTTC
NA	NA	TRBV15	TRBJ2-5	CATSRAPQETQYF	TGTGCCACCAGCAGAGCACCTCAAGAGACCCAGTACTTC
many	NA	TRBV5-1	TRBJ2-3	CASSWWLADTDTQYF	TGCGCCAGCAGCTGGTGGCTAGCCGACACAGATACGCAGTATTTT
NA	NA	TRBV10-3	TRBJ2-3	CAIASTDTQYF	TGTGCCATCGCATCGACAGATACGCAGTATTTT
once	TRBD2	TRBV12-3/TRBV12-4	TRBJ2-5	CASSQGTSGGHKETQYF	TGTGCCAGCAGTCAAGGAACTAGCGGGGGACATAAAGAGACCCAGTACTTC
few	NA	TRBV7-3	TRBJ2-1	CASSPSVGGFTDEQFF	TGTGCCAGCAGCCCCTCGGTGGGTGGATTTACAGATGAGCAGTTCTTC
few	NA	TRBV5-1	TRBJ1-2	CASSYETSNYGYTF	TGCGCCAGCAGCTACGAGACAAGTAACTATGGCTACACCTTC
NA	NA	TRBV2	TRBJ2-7	CASDGRTAYEQYF	TGTGCCAGTGATGGACGGACGGCCTACGAGCAGTACTTC
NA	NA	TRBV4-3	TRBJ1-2	CASSQDGRDNYGYTF	TGCGCCAGCAGCCAAGATGGCAGGGATAACTATGGCTACACCTTC
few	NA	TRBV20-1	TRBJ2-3	CSATGSTDTQYF	TGCAGTGCTACAGGGTCCACAGATACGCAGTATTTT
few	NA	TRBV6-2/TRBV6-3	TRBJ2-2	CASISRVGASNTGELFF	TGTGCCAGCATATCGCGGGTAGGAGCTTCGAACACCGGGGAGCTGTTTTTT
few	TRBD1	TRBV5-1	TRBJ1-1	CASSLGTGGPNTEAFF	TGCGCCAGCAGCTTGGGGACAGGGGGCCCGAACACTGAAGCTTTCTTT
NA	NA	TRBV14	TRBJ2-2	CASSQVPVGTGELFF	TGTGCCAGCAGCCAAGTCCCCGTAGGAACCGGGGAGCTGTTTTTT
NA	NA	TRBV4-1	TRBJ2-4	CAREDDGAKNIQYF	TGCGCCAGGGAAGACGACGGAGCCAAAAACATTCAGTACTTC
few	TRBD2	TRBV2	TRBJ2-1	CASSAGGNEQFF	TGTGCCAGCAGTGCGGGGGGAAATGAGCAGTTCTTC
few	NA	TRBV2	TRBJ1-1	CASGTTRTEAFF	TGTGCCAGCGGTACCACCCGCACTGAAGCTTTCTTT
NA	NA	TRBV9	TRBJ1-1	CASSVGLENTEAFF	TGTGCCAGCAGCGTAGGGCTGGAGAACACTGAAGCTTTCTTT